Listed below are T cell receptor beta chains from one sample, sequenced in a study of blood T cell repertoires in COVID-19. TCRdb keeps only in-frame clones here, not all; method: immunoSEQ multiplex PCR. The sample has 250,000 to 300,000 clones, roughly 92% seen once. Sequencing used peripheral blood. The receptor set was obtained from a woman aged 30 to 39 with COVID-19, enrolled during active disease. Each CDR3 is given with its conserved first and last residue. A D gene is named only where the DNA matches it firmly. Size values are once, few and many counts, or a class for expanded clones, and some rows have none.

abundance	d_gene	j_gene	v_gene	CDR3nt	CDR3aa
.	TRBD1	TRBJ1-1	TRBV9	TGTGCCAGCAGGGCCAGAGCGACAGGGGGCATACATAACACTGAAGCTTTCTTT	CASRARATGGIHNTEAFF
many	TRBD1	TRBJ2-7	TRBV7-7	TGTGCCAGCAGCCACCGACACTCTGAGACAGGGAGAGGGTACGAGCAGTACTTC	CASSHRHSETGRGYEQYF
once	.	TRBJ2-1	TRBV7-9	TGTGCCAGCAGCTTAGAGGGCGCGGGGCCCCGCAATGAGCAGTTCTTC	CASSLEGAGPRNEQFF
.	TRBD2	TRBJ2-1	TRBV9	TGTGCCAGCAGCATTAGCGGGACCTCTAACAATGAGCAGTTCTTC	CASSISGTSNNEQFF
.	TRBD2	TRBJ2-1	TRBV30	TGTGCCTGGAGTGTAGGGACTAGCCGTCAAGAGCAGTTCTTC	CAWSVGTSRQEQFF
.	.	TRBJ2-7	TRBV5-6	TGTGCCAGCACCCCGGGAGCAGGCGAATACGAGCAGTACTTC	CASTPGAGEYEQYF
.	TRBD2	TRBJ2-3	TRBV30	TGTGCCTGGAGTGCGGGAGGGACTGACACAGATACGCAGTATTTT	CAWSAGGTDTDTQYF
.	TRBD1	TRBJ2-7	TRBV5-1	TGCGCCAGCAGCAGGACAGGGTCCCTCGAGCAGTACTTC	CASSRTGSLEQYF
.	.	TRBJ1-1	TRBV18	TGTGCCAGCTCACCACATAAGGGAGGCGCTGAAGCTTTCTTT	CASSPHKGGAEAFF
once	TRBD1	TRBJ1-6	TRBV19	TGTGCCAGTAGCGGACAGGGGAATAATTCACCCCTCCACTTT	CASSGQGNNSPLHF
.	TRBD2	TRBJ2-2	TRBV19	TGTGCCAGTAGTATAATTCAGAGCGGGAGAGAGACCGGGGAGCTGTTTTTT	CASSIIQSGRETGELFF
.	.	TRBJ1-2	TRBV3-1/TRBV3-2	TGTGCCAGCAGCCAAGACGTGGCAGCGAACTATGGCTACACCTTC	CASSQDVAANYGYTF
.	TRBD2	TRBJ2-5	TRBV14	TGTGCCAGCAGCCAAGGATCGGCTAGCGGTACTCAAGAGACCCAGTACTTC	CASSQGSASGTQETQYF
.	TRBD2	TRBJ2-3	TRBV9	TGTGCCAGCAGCGGACGACTAGCGGGAGAGACAGATACGCAGTATTTT	CASSGRLAGETDTQYF
.	TRBD1	TRBJ1-6	TRBV19	TGTGCCAGTATGGACAGGAGCTCCTATAATTCACCCCTCCACTTT	CASMDRSSYNSPLHF
.	.	TRBJ2-1	TRBV7-2	TGTGCCAGCAGCTTAGAACGAGGAACCTACAATGAGCAGTTCTTC	CASSLERGTYNEQFF
.	.	TRBJ2-3	TRBV7-9	TGTGCCAGGGCAGGCGACACAGATACGCAGTATTTT	CARAGDTDTQYF
few	.	TRBJ2-7	TRBV6-6	TGTGCCAGCAGTCCCTCCCTGGCAGGTTACTACGAGCAGTACTTC	CASSPSLAGYYEQYF
.	TRBD2	TRBJ2-7	TRBV28	TGTGCCAGCCGGACTAGCGGGAGATACGAGCAGTACTTC	CASRTSGRYEQYF
.	TRBD2	TRBJ2-1	TRBV10-3	TGTGCCATCAGTGAGGGGACTAGCGGGGGGAATGAGCAGTTCTTC	CAISEGTSGGNEQFF
.	.	TRBJ1-4	TRBV30	TGTGCCTTGCTGGGTTCAGGCCCCCAAAAACTGTTTTTT	CALLGSGPQKLFF
few	.	TRBJ1-2	TRBV7-8	TGTGCCAGCAGCCCAATAGAAGGGAGGAATGGCTACACCTTC	CASSPIEGRNGYTF
once	TRBD1	TRBJ1-2	TRBV7-9	TGTGCCAGCAGCTCCAGGACAGGGGGCGATAACTATGGCTACACCTTC	CASSSRTGGDNYGYTF
.	TRBD1	TRBJ1-2	TRBV19	TGTGCCAGTAGTATAGAAACTCCGACAGGGGGCCACGATGGCTACACCTTC	CASSIETPTGGHDGYTF
.	TRBD2	TRBJ2-3	TRBV11-2	TGTGCCAGCAGCTTAGATGGAGGTAGCGGGAGGGAAGATACGCAGTATTTT	CASSLDGGSGREDTQYF
.	TRBD2	TRBJ2-1	TRBV5-1	TGCGCCAGCAGCTTGGCCGCTAGCGGGATTTACAATGAGCAGTTCTTC	CASSLAASGIYNEQFF
once	TRBD1	TRBJ2-7	TRBV3-1/TRBV3-2	TGTGCCAGCAGCCAAGATTTCGGGACAGTTCGGGAGCAGTACTTC	CASSQDFGTVREQYF
.	.	TRBJ2-4	TRBV7-2	TGTGCCAGCAGCTTATCGGGGGAAAACATTCAGTACTTC	CASSLSGENIQYF
.	.	TRBJ2-1	TRBV5-4	TGTGCCAGCAGCTTGGCGGTGGCAGGGTCCTACAATGAGCAGTTCTTC	CASSLAVAGSYNEQFF
.	.	TRBJ1-1	TRBV5-1	TGCGCCAGCACGGGTAGGGGGAGAATGGGAGGGACTGAAGCTTTCTTT	CASTGRGRMGGTEAFF
few	TRBD1	TRBJ2-7	TRBV6-5	TGTGCCAGCAGCCTCCGGGACAGGGACTACGAGCAGTACTTC	CASSLRDRDYEQYF
.	.	TRBJ1-5	TRBV28	TGTGCCAGCAACCCTCTGGGCGGGGATCGGCAGCCCCAGCATTTT	CASNPLGGDRQPQHF
.	.	TRBJ2-1	TRBV18	TGTGCCAGCTCACCTTTAGGGGTAGGCTACAATGAGCAGTTCTTC	CASSPLGVGYNEQFF
.	.	TRBJ2-5	TRBV5-1	TGCGCCAGCAGCTCGGATGTAGGGGATGTAGAGACCCAGTACTTC	CASSSDVGDVETQYF
.	.	TRBJ2-2	TRBV14	TGTGCCAGCAGCCAACAATTTTCCGGGTTCACCGGGGAGCTGTTTTTT	CASSQQFSGFTGELFF
.	.	TRBJ1-1	TRBV5-1	TGCGCCAGCAGGGATTCCCCCGGGGTCACTGAAGCTTTCTTT	CASRDSPGVTEAFF
.	TRBD2	TRBJ2-6	TRBV3-1/TRBV3-2	TGTGCCAGCAGCCGACTAGCGGAAAGCTCTGGGGCCAACGTCCTGACTTTC	CASSRLAESSGANVLTF
.	.	TRBJ1-2	TRBV28	TGTGCCAGCACCCCCCCGGGAGGGCAGGGAGACTATGGCTACACCTTC	CASTPPGGQGDYGYTF
.	.	TRBJ2-6	TRBV6-1	TGTGCCAGCAGTGCAAATGGGTACCTCCAAGGAGATGGGGCCAACGTCCTGACTTTC	CASSANGYLQGDGANVLTF
.	.	TRBJ1-1	TRBV27	TGTGCCAGCAGTTTAGCAGGGAAAGCTTTCTTT	CASSLAGKAFF
.	.	TRBJ1-5	TRBV3-1/TRBV3-2	TGTGCCAGCAGCCAAGATATCTCGTACGGTCAGCCCCAGCATTTT	CASSQDISYGQPQHF
.	TRBD1	TRBJ2-7	TRBV29-1	TGCAGCGTTCGATCTAACAGGGGGGTCTACGAGCAGTACTTC	CSVRSNRGVYEQYF
.	TRBD1	TRBJ1-3	TRBV10-2	TGCGCCAGCAGTGAGGCAGGGGGCAGTGGAAACACCATATATTTT	CASSEAGGSGNTIYF
.	.	TRBJ2-1	TRBV27	TGTGCCAGCAGTTTAGGGCCTGGCAGGGGCTTTCACAATGAGCAGTTCTTC	CASSLGPGRGFHNEQFF
.	.	TRBJ2-2	TRBV24-1	TGTGCCACCAGTGAGATGGGAGACACCGGGGAGCTGTTTTTT	CATSEMGDTGELFF
.	TRBD1	TRBJ1-1	TRBV11-1	TGTGCCAGCAGTGACCTGGGACAGGGGGCTACTGAAGCTTTCTTT	CASSDLGQGATEAFF
.	TRBD2	TRBJ2-2	TRBV28	TGTGCCAGCAGCTCCCGGGGGGCCGGGGAGCTGTTTTTT	CASSSRGAGELFF
.	TRBD1	TRBJ1-1	TRBV7-6	TGTGCCAGCAGCCTACGGGACAGCAACACTGAAGCTTTCTTT	CASSLRDSNTEAFF